This T cell receptor (beta chain) was recovered during a study of CD8 T cells in Susac syndrome. From germline, CDR1 is SGHTA and CDR2 FQGNSA. This CDR3 comprises 18 residues. Unmatched junction bases numbered 6, after V lost 4 bases and J lost 0 bases. Negative isolation yielded CD8+ and CD4+ T cells; FACS enriched TEMRA cells. RNA was extracted with the RNeasy kit, and a quantity of about 0.45 to 1 ug was reverse transcribed using random hexamers. TCR beta CDR3 was amplified by immunoSEQ multiplex PCR. This amplification extended across 54 Vbeta and 13 Jbeta segments. TCRdb reanalysed the immunoSEQ multiplex PCR reads using MiXCR and keeps one entry per CDR3 protein. This sample has about 170,000 distinct CDR3 sequences, with over 85% found just once.

The sequenced sample consisted of CD4+ T cells from PBMCs. This sequence joins TRBV7-2 and TRBJ2-6, with 10 positions matching TRBD1. This TCR was sampled from a human donor with multiple sclerosis. The chain's CDR3 is CASSWSGTGDSGANVLTF. In nucleotides, the CDR3 is TGTGCCAGCAGCTGGTCCGGGACAGGGGACTCTGGGGCCAACGTCCTGACTTTC.